The rows below give T cell receptor beta chains drawn from one sample of a study of blood T cell repertoires in COVID-19. The table came from immunoSEQ multiplex PCR; TCRdb's copy has only in-frame clones and leaves some out. The sample includes approximately 360,000 clones, 83% of them seen just once. Input material: PBMCs or T cells enriched from blood (not recorded which). Source of these receptors: a woman aged 50 to 65 who had recovered from COVID-19. The CDR3 runs from the conserved cysteine through the conserved F or W. A D gene is named only where the DNA matches it firmly. A row's size may be missing; if present it is once, few, many or a size class.

d_call	clone_size	v_call	j_call	cdr3_nt	cdr3_aa
-	-	TRBV7-2	TRBJ2-7	TGTGCCAGCAGCTTAGCGAGCGTCTCCTACGAGCAGTACTTC	CASSLASVSYEQYF
-	-	TRBV19	TRBJ1-2	TGTGCCAGTAGTACCAAAGGCGGCTTCCACTATGGCTACACCTTC	CASSTKGGFHYGYTF
-	few	TRBV19	TRBJ1-6	TGTGCCAGTAGTACTCGTCCCGTTTCACCCCTCCACTTT	CASSTRPVSPLHF
-	-	TRBV19	TRBJ2-3	TGTGCCAGTAGTCGGTTGGTTGGAGATACGCAGTATTTT	CASSRLVGDTQYF
-	-	TRBV2	TRBJ1-2	TGTGCCAGCAGTGAAACTGCCGGGGTTAACTATGGCTACACCTTC	CASSETAGVNYGYTF
-	-	TRBV7-8	TRBJ1-1	TGTGCCAGCAGCCGGGACACCAACACTGAAGCTTTCTTT	CASSRDTNTEAFF
TRBD2	-	TRBV30	TRBJ2-4	TGTGCCTGGAGTGGACTAGCGGGGGCCAAAAACATTCAGTACTTC	CAWSGLAGAKNIQYF
-	-	TRBV11-2	TRBJ1-1	TGTGCCAGCAGCTTATCGCCAGTTAACACTGAAGCTTTCTTT	CASSLSPVNTEAFF
-	-	TRBV6-2/TRBV6-3	TRBJ2-1	TGTGCCAGCAGTTACAGGGGTTTAAATGAGCAGTTCTTC	CASSYRGLNEQFF
-	-	TRBV3-1/TRBV3-2	TRBJ2-2	TGTGCCAGCAGCCAGGCACGGAACACCGGGGAGCTGTTTTTT	CASSQARNTGELFF
-	-	TRBV5-1	TRBJ2-7	TGCGCCAGCAGCGAACAGCCTTCGTCCGAGCAGTACTTC	CASSEQPSSEQYF
-	-	TRBV6-2/TRBV6-3	TRBJ1-1	TGTGCCAGCAGTCGGAGGGGAGGAAGCACTGAAGCTTTCTTT	CASSRRGGSTEAFF
-	-	TRBV6-5	TRBJ2-6	TGTGCCAGCAATCCCGGGGGTGCTGGGGCCAACGTCCTGACTTTC	CASNPGGAGANVLTF
-	-	TRBV29-1	TRBJ1-5	TGCAGCGTCGCCTGGGGGCAGGGTGATCAGCCCCAGCATTTT	CSVAWGQGDQPQHF
TRBD1	-	TRBV19	TRBJ1-2	TGTGCCAGCACTGACAGGGTGGAAGGCTACACCTTC	CASTDRVEGYTF
-	-	TRBV4-2	TRBJ1-5	TGTGCCAGCAGCCAAGCCCGTAGCAATCAGCCCCAGCATTTT	CASSQARSNQPQHF
-	-	TRBV29-1	TRBJ1-2	TGCAGCGTTGAAAGCAGGGTGTATGGCTACACCTTC	CSVESRVYGYTF
TRBD1	-	TRBV5-6	TRBJ1-3	TGTGCCAGCAGCTCACTAGACAGGGGGCTATACACCATATATTTT	CASSSLDRGLYTIYF
-	-	TRBV30	TRBJ1-5	TGTGCCTGGAGTGTACGGATAGAGGATCAGCCCCAGCATTTT	CAWSVRIEDQPQHF
-	-	TRBV4-1	TRBJ1-5	TGCGCCAGCAGCCAAAGGGGGGACTATAGCAATCAGCCCCAGCATTTT	CASSQRGDYSNQPQHF
-	-	TRBV3-1/TRBV3-2	TRBJ1-1	TGTGCCAGCAGCCAAGATCCTGCCCGGGGTCTTCGGGCTGAAGCTTTCTTT	CASSQDPARGLRAEAFF
TRBD1	once	TRBV19	TRBJ2-2	TGTGCCAGTAGTATTATCGGGACAGGGAGCACCGGGGAGCTGTTTTTT	CASSIIGTGSTGELFF
TRBD1	-	TRBV5-5	TRBJ2-3	TGTGCCAGCAGCTCCATGACAGGGATTCTCACAGATACGCAGTATTTT	CASSSMTGILTDTQYF
-	-	TRBV7-9	TRBJ2-2	TGTGCCAGCAGCTTAGACTGGTTTGAGCTGTTTTTT	CASSLDWFELFF
-	-	TRBV3-1/TRBV3-2	TRBJ2-5	TGTGCCAGCAGCCAAAGAGGTGGCAGGGAAGGAGGGCAAGAGACCCAGTACTTC	CASSQRGGREGGQETQYF
TRBD2	-	TRBV4-1	TRBJ2-7	TGCGCCAGCAGCCAAGCTCAGACTAGCGGAACCTACGAGCAGTACTTC	CASSQAQTSGTYEQYF
TRBD1	-	TRBV27	TRBJ1-6	TGTGCCAGCAGCCCTTTCTTCAGGGGGTTGGACTCACCCCTCCACTTT	CASSPFFRGLDSPLHF
-	-	TRBV5-1	TRBJ2-5	TGCGCCAGCAGCTTGGAAATAGATTCAAAGTACTTC	CASSLEIDSKYF
-	-	TRBV6-5	TRBJ2-6	TGTGCCAGCAACCGGGGTTCCTCTGGGGCCAACGTCCTGACTTTC	CASNRGSSGANVLTF
-	-	TRBV30	TRBJ1-2	TGTGCCTGGAGTCGAGAAAACTATGGCTACACCTTC	CAWSRENYGYTF
TRBD1	-	TRBV9	TRBJ2-1	TGTGCCAGCAGCGTAGCCGGGACAGGGCTCTACAATGAGCAGTTCTTC	CASSVAGTGLYNEQFF
-	-	TRBV24-1	TRBJ1-2	TGTGCCACCAGTGATCCAGGGGACGGCTACACCTTC	CATSDPGDGYTF
-	-	TRBV7-2	TRBJ2-7	TGTGCCAGCAGCGTCTACTCCTACGAGCAGTACTTC	CASSVYSYEQYF
-	-	TRBV2	TRBJ2-7	TGTGCCAGCAGTGTTTTATACGAGCAGTACTTC	CASSVLYEQYF
-	-	TRBV5-1	TRBJ1-2	TGCGCCAGCAGCTTGGACGGGAACTATGGCTACACCTTC	CASSLDGNYGYTF